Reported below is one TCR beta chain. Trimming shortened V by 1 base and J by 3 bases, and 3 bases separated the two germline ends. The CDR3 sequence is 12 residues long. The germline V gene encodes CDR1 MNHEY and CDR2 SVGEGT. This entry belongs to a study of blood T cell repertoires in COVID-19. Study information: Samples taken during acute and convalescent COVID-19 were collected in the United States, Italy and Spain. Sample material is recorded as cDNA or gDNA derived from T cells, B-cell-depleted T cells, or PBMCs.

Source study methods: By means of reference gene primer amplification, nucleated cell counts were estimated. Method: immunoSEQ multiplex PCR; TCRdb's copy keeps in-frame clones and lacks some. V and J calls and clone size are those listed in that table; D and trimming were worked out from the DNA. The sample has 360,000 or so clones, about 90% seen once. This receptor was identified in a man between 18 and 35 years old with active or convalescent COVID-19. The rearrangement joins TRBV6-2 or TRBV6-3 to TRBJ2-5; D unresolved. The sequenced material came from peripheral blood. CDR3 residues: CASSYFEETQYF. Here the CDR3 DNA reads TGTGCCAGCAGTTACTTCGAAGAGACCCAGTACTTC.